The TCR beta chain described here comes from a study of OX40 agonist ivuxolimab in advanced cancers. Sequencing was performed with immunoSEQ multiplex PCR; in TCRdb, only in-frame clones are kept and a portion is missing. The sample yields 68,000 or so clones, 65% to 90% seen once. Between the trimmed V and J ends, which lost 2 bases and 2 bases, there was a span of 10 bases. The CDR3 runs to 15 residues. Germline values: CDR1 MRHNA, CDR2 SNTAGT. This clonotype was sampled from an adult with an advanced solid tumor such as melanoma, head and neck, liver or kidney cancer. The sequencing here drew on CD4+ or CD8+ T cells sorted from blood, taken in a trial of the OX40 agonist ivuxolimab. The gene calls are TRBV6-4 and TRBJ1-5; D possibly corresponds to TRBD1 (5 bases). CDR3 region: CASSDHGGGNQPQHF. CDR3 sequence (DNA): TGTGCCAGCAGTGACCATGGGGGGGGCAATCAGCCCCAGCATTTT.